Following are 32 T cell receptor beta chains from one sample sequenced in a study of T cell responses to AZD1222 COVID-19 vaccine. TCRdb's table, derived via immunoSEQ multiplex PCR, lists solely in-frame clones and lacks some. The sample holds about 180,000 clones, 85% to 95% seen once. The starting material was peripheral blood, obtained 28 days after the second AZD1222 dose. Every receptor here comes from an adult who received the AZD1222 COVID-19 vaccine.

This clone was observed a single time. V gene TRBV4-2 combines with J gene TRBJ2-3; 14 bases are shared with TRBD2. The CDR3 is 19 residues long. V was clipped by 3 bases and J by 0 bases; unmatched bases: 8. Per germline, CDR1 LGHNA and CDR2 YNFKEQ. CDR3 nucleotides: TGTGCCAGCAGCCAGGAGGCGGGACTAGCGGGGGAGAGCACAGATACGCAGTATTTT. Amino acid sequence: CASSQEAGLAGESTDTQYF.

The gene calls are TRBV30 and TRBJ2-7; D is tentatively TRBD1 or TRBD2 (5 bases each). The CDR3 is 13 residues long. Trimming pared 2 bases from V and 7 bases from J, leaving 15 bases between. CDR1 is GTSNPN and CDR2 is SVGIG in the germline V gene (reference sequence). The DNA of the CDR3 is TGTGCCTGGAGTACCCAGGGACCAGGGGAGCAGTACTTC. Protein product: CAWSTQGPGEQYF.

This clone was detected once. The chain has TRBV10-3 and TRBJ2-7; D is perhaps TRBD1 (5 bases). Germline lookup yields CDR1 ENHRY and CDR2 SYGVKD. V shed 9 bases and J shed 4 bases, with 16 bases lying between them. The CDR3 is 13 residues long. CDR3 in amino acids: CAMTLTDLYEQYF. The CDR3 DNA follows: TGTGCCATGACCCTGACAGATTTATACGAGCAGTACTTC.

This clone occurred once. The chain is built from TRBV28 and TRBJ2-3; D gene uncertain. V lost 4 bases to trimming and J lost 7 bases, with 9 bases between them. Per the germline V gene, CDR1 is MDHEN and CDR2 is SYDVKM. CDR3 length equals 12 residues. For the CDR3, the DNA is TGTGCCAGCAGTTCCGTGGGGAATACGCAGTATTTT. Amino acid sequence: CASSSVGNTQYF.

V gene TRBV30 combines with J gene TRBJ2-7; D is undetermined. V shed 1 base and J shed 3 bases, with 7 bases lying between them. Germline V CDR1 and CDR2: GTSNPN, SVGIG (reference sequence). There are 12 residues in the CDR3. The CDR3 region is CAWSAGYYEQYF. CDR3 nucleotide sequence: TGTGCCTGGAGTGCTGGGTACTACGAGCAGTACTTC.

This sequence joins TRBV5-1 and TRBJ2-1, with 9 nucleotides matching TRBD2. The V and J ends lost 1 base and 7 bases, in that order; junction bases with no gene match: 6. Germline CDR1 SGHRS, CDR2 YFSETQ. The length of the CDR3 is 15 residues. CDR3 bases: TGCGCCAGCAGCTTGCTAGCGGGAAGGCAGAATGAGCAGTTCTTC. Residues: CASSLLAGRQNEQFF.

This chain links TRBV14 with TRBJ2-7; either TRBD1 or TRBD2 may fit D (5 bases each). This CDR3 has 14 amino acids. The germline V and J ends were trimmed by 5 bases and 1 base, with 12 bases remaining between them. CDR1 is SGHDN and CDR2 is FVKESK in the germline V gene. The CDR3 DNA follows: TGTGCCAGCAGCTACCCCAGGGAGTCCTACGAGCAGTACTTC. This codes for CASSYPRESYEQYF.

This chain links TRBV7-2 with TRBJ2-4; TRBD2 agrees at 7 bases. The germline V gene encodes CDR1 SGHTA and CDR2 FQGNSA. This CDR3 has 16 residues. The V gene end was trimmed by 4 bases and the J gene end by 2 bases; junction bases not matched to a gene: 8. In DNA form, the CDR3 reads TGTGCCAGCAGCTCGCCCGGCGGGGGACCCAAAAACATTCAGTACTTC. Its protein is CASSSPGGGPKNIQYF.

The chain is built from TRBV30 and TRBJ1-2; D is possibly TRBD1 (6 bases). CDR1 is GTSNPN, CDR2 SVGIG, per germline (reference sequence). The CDR3 consists of 12 residues. Between the trimmed V and J ends, which lost 8 bases and 6 bases, there was a span of 16 bases. The CDR3 nucleotides read TGTGCCGGGGGGGCAGTCCAGGATGGCTACACCTTC. It encodes CAGGAVQDGYTF. Looking up the rest from reference TRBV30 and TRBJ1-2 gives the full variable domain: SQTIHQWPATLVQPVGSPLSLECTVEGTSNPNLYWYRQAAGRGLQLLFYSVGIGQISSEVPQNLSASRPQDRQFILSSKKLLLSDSGFYLCAGGAVQDGYTFGSGTRLTVV.

The CDR3 DNA reads as TGTGCCAGCAGTGGGGGCCCAGGGAATACCTACGAGCAGTACTTC. Residues: CASSGGPGNTYEQYF. V and J are TRBV28 and TRBJ2-7, with D tentatively TRBD1 (6 bases). V lost 5 bases and J 2 bases, leaving 16 bases between the germline ends. The CDR3 is 15 residues long. Per the germline V gene, CDR1 is MDHEN and CDR2 is SYDVKM.

V and J are TRBV6-5 and TRBJ2-4; 8 nucleotides match TRBD2. With 6 bases clipped from V and 1 base from J, the junction kept 5 bases outside the gene matches. Germline CDR1 and CDR2: MNHEY and SVGAGI. There are 15 residues in the CDR3. CDR3 residues: CASSGGARAKNIQYF. The CDR3 DNA reads as TGTGCCAGCAGCGGGGGGGCGAGGGCCAAAAACATTCAGTACTTC.

This clone was seen only once. This rearrangement joins TRBV4-3 to TRBJ1-2, with D possibly matching TRBD1 (6 bases). Germline V gives CDR1 LGHNA, CDR2 YSLEER. The CDR3 runs to 19 residues. Trimming took off 3 bases at V and 1 base at J, with 24 bases between the two ends. This chain's CDR3 is CASSQSKQGVMVRNYGYTF. As DNA, the CDR3 is TGCGCCAGCAGCCAGTCTAAACAGGGAGTTATGGTCCGTAACTATGGCTACACCTTC.

V usage is TRBV4-2 and J usage is TRBJ1-2, with D unclear. The V end lost 0 bases, the J end lost 4 bases, and 12 bases lay between the germline ends. The germline CDR1 and CDR2 sequences are LGHNA and YNFKEQ. The CDR3 covers 15 residues. Written as DNA, the CDR3 is TGTGCCAGCAGCCAAGAGTGGCAGGCTCTCTATGGCTACACCTTC. It codes for CASSQEWQALYGYTF.

J is TRBJ2-5 and V is TRBV6-2 or TRBV6-3; a weak D match, TRBD2 (5 bases). CDR3 length equals 12 residues. Germline CDR1 reads MNHEY; CDR2 reads SVGEGT. Trimming took off 5 bases at V and 5 bases at J, with 9 bases between the two ends. The CDR3 is CASSPRRETQYF. CDR3 nucleotides: TGTGCCAGCAGTCCGAGGAGGGAGACCCAGTACTTC.

The chain employs TRBV11-2 and TRBJ2-7; D might be TRBD1 (5 bases). The V end lost 1 base, the J end lost 7 bases, and 8 bases lay between the germline ends. The CDR3 has 12 residues. CDR1 and CDR2 from the germline V gene are SGHAT and FQNNGV. The CDR3 DNA follows: TGTGCCAGCAGCTTAGGGGGCGAAGAGCAGTACTTC. It is translated as CASSLGGEEQYF.

The chain carries TRBV4-3 and TRBJ2-2; TRBD1 matches 8 bases. There are 14 residues in the CDR3. Trimming took 0 bases from V and 6 from J; bases not matched to a gene: 0. Germline V gene data show CDR1 as LGHNA and CDR2 as YSLEER. In nucleotides, the CDR3 is TGCGCCAGCAGCCAAGACAGGGGGCCCGGGGAGCTGTTTTTT. The encoded protein is CASSQDRGPGELFF.

This chain joins TRBV7-9 and TRBJ2-2; TRBD2 matches 12 bases. After removal of 6 bases from V and 2 bases from J, the junction contained 4 bases not matched to a gene. CDR3 length: 16 residues. From germline, CDR1 is SEHNR and CDR2 FQNEAQ (reference sequence). CDR3: CASSGLAGRNTGELFF. The CDR3 nucleotides read TGTGCCAGCAGTGGACTAGCGGGGAGAAACACCGGGGAGCTGTTTTTT.

The CDR3 nucleotides are TGCAGCGTTGAGCCAGGGGGCCATGAGCAGTTCTTC. This codes for CSVEPGGHEQFF. This rearrangement joins TRBV29-1 to TRBJ2-1, with 8 nucleotides matching TRBD1. Germline CDR1 and CDR2: SQVTM and ANQGSEA. The CDR3 has 12 residues. The ends lost 3 bases at V and 8 bases at J; junction bases unmatched: 3.

The chain carries TRBV7-2 and TRBJ2-5; unclear D gene. Germline lookup yields CDR1 SGHTA and CDR2 FQGNSA. CDR3 length equals 15 residues. Trimming cost V 4 bases and J 1 base, with 13 bases left between them. This CDR3 reads CASSSPWSLQETQYF. For the CDR3, the DNA is TGTGCCAGCAGCTCCCCGTGGAGCCTCCAAGAGACCCAGTACTTC.

The J gene is TRBJ1-4, the V gene TRBV6-5; D gene ambiguous. This CDR3 spans 13 amino acids. Germline CDR1 is MNHEY and CDR2 is SVGAGI. Trimming cost V 3 bases and J 8 bases, with 10 bases left between them. CDR3 nucleotide sequence: TGTGCCAGCAGTTATGGGGTCGGGGAAAAACTGTTTTTT. As protein: CASSYGVGEKLFF.

The genes are TRBV7-3 and TRBJ1-1; D gene uncertain. CDR1 and CDR2 from the germline V gene are SGHTA and FQGTGA. The length of the CDR3 is 15 residues. Trimming took 5 bases from V and 0 from J, leaving 13 bases between them. In DNA form, the CDR3 reads TGTGCCAGCAGCCCAGAGGCCCCCTTGAACACTGAAGCTTTCTTT. Translation: CASSPEAPLNTEAFF.

The chain is built from TRBV28 and TRBJ1-1, with unresolved D. The CDR3 runs 12 residues. Per germline, CDR1 MDHEN and CDR2 SYDVKM. The V and J ends lost 5 bases and 1 base respectively, with 5 bases between them. The CDR3 DNA is TGTGCCAGCAGTCTTCGGAACACTGAAGCTTTCTTT. It is translated as CASSLRNTEAFF.

In nucleotides, the CDR3 is TGTGCCAGCAGTCCAACAGGAGCACTGGGGTATGGCTACACCTTC. Its translation: CASSPTGALGYGYTF. The gene calls are TRBV7-2 and TRBJ1-2, with a possible D match to TRBD1 (5 bases). Trimming took off 6 bases at V and 5 bases at J, with 19 bases between the two ends. Germline V CDR1 and CDR2: SGHTA, FQGNSA. The CDR3 length is 15 residues.

This chain uses TRBV2 with TRBJ2-5; 9 bases map to TRBD2. Trimming took 0 bases from V and 5 from J; bases not matched to a gene: 7. CDR3 length: 16 residues. Germline CDR1 is SNHLY and CDR2 is FYNNEI. Here the CDR3 DNA reads TGTGCCAGCAGTGAAGCGCCAGCGGGGGGAAGTGAGACCCAGTACTTC. Translation gives CASSEAPAGGSETQYF.

The chain employs TRBV5-6 and TRBJ2-5; tentatively, D is TRBD1 or TRBD2 (5 bases each). CDR3 size: 14 residues. Germline values: CDR1 SGHDT, CDR2 YYEEEE. V was clipped by 1 base and J by 7 bases, with 14 bases between them. The CDR3 region is CASSLSEGLRTQYF. The DNA for the CDR3 is TGTGCCAGCAGCTTGTCCGAGGGGCTCAGGACCCAGTACTTC.

The chain links TRBV30 to TRBJ1-6, with a tentative D call TRBD1 (5 bases). CDR3 length: 16 residues. The germline CDR1 and CDR2 sequences are GTSNPN and SVGIG (reference sequence). With 7 bases removed from V and 1 base from J, the gap between germline ends came to 17 bases. In DNA, the CDR3 is TGTGCCTATACCCGGGGCAGGGCTTCCTATAATTCACCCCTCCACTTT. Translated: CAYTRGRASYNSPLHF.

The chain uses TRBV4-2 and TRBJ2-3; the match to TRBD2 covers 7 bases. Germline V lookup: CDR1 LGHNA, CDR2 YNFKEQ. The CDR3 totals 16 residues. With 1 base clipped from V and 0 bases from J, the junction kept 4 bases outside the gene matches. CDR3 DNA sequence: TGTGCCAGCAGCCAAGGGCTAGCGGTGAGCACAGATACGCAGTATTTT. Translated, it gives CASSQGLAVSTDTQYF.

V is TRBV5-6 and J is TRBJ1-5, with D possibly being TRBD1 (6 bases). CDR1 is SGHDT and CDR2 is YYEEEE in the germline V gene. The CDR3 runs 18 residues. V was trimmed by 1 base and J by 2 bases, leaving 19 bases between them. The CDR3 protein is CASSLWNVRGRGNQPQHF. The CDR3 region has the DNA TGTGCCAGCAGCTTGTGGAACGTCAGGGGACGGGGCAATCAGCCCCAGCATTTT.

In nucleotides, the CDR3 is TGCGCCAGCAGCCAAGAAAAGACTAGCGGGGGGGCAGGCTCCTACAATGAGCAGTTCTTC. Its translation is CASSQEKTSGGAGSYNEQFF. J is TRBJ2-1 and V is TRBV4-1; TRBD2 matches 14 bases. V shed 0 bases, J shed 0 bases, and the junction held 7 bases outside the gene matches. Germline values: CDR1 MGHRA, CDR2 YSYEKL. The CDR3 covers 20 residues.

V gene TRBV11-1 combines with J gene TRBJ2-1, with 7 bases lining up with TRBD1. Germline V gene sequence: CDR1 SGHAT, CDR2 FQDESV (reference sequence). The CDR3 runs to 13 residues. V gave up 6 bases and J gave up 8 bases; unmatched junction bases: 7. The CDR3 protein is CASRITGVHEQFF. The CDR3 DNA follows: TGTGCCAGCAGAATCACAGGGGTGCATGAGCAGTTCTTC.

The CDR3 reads CASSLIIAGGPGETQYF. The CDR3 coding sequence is TGTGCCAGCAGCTTAATTATTGCGGGAGGGCCGGGGGAGACCCAGTACTTC. The chain employs TRBV7-6 and TRBJ2-5, with 9 bases that match TRBD2. The CDR3 contains 17 residues. Germline-derived CDR1 and CDR2 are SGHVS and FNYEAQ. Trimming took 2 bases from V and 5 from J; bases not matched to a gene: 12.

This sequence joins TRBV14 and TRBJ1-1, with 7 bases lining up with TRBD1. Germline lookup yields CDR1 SGHDN and CDR2 FVKESK. V was pared by 2 bases and J by 4 bases, with 7 bases of the junction left unmatched. This CDR3 region has 15 residues. CDR3 region: CASSQYRGRGTEAFF. The CDR3 coding sequence is TGTGCCAGCAGCCAATACAGGGGCCGGGGCACTGAAGCTTTCTTT.